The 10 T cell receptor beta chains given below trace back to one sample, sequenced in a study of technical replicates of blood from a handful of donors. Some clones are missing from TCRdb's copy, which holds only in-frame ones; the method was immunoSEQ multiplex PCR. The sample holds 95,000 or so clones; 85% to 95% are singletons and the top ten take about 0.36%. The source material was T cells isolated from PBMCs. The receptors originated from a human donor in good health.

CDR3 DNA: TGTGCCAGCAGCTTCCAAACCGGGACAGAAGCTTTCTTT. This sequence encodes CASSFQTGTEAFF. This rearrangement joins TRBV5-5 to TRBJ1-1; possible D gene TRBD1, 6 bases. Trimming cost V 2 bases and J 8 bases, with 13 bases left between them. This CDR3 contains 13 residues. In germline, CDR1 is SGHKS, CDR2 YYEKEE (reference sequence). Combining the CDR3 with reference TRBV5-5 and TRBJ1-1 gives the whole variable domain DAGVTQSPTHLIKTRGQQVTLRCSPISGHKSVSWYQQVLGQGPQFIFQYYEKEERGRGNFPDRFSARQFPNYSSELNVNALLLGDSALYLCASSFQTGTEAFFGQGTRLTVV.

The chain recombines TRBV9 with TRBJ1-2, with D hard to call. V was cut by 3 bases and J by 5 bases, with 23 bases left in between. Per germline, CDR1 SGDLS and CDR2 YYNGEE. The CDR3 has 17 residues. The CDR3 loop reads CASSEGPEGGVGYGYTF. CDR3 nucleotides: TGTGCCAGCAGCGAAGGCCCTGAGGGAGGTGTAGGGTATGGCTACACCTTC. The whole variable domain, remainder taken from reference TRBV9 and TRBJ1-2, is DSGVTQTPKHLITATGQRVTLRCSPRSGDLSVYWYQQSLDQGLQFLIQYYNGEERAKGNILERFSAQQFPDLHSELNLSSLELGDSALYFCASSEGPEGGVGYGYTFGSGTRLTVV.

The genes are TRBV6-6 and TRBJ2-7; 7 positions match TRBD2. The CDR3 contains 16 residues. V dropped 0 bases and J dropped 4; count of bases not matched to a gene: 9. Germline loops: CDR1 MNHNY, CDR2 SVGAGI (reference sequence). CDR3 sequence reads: CASSYSRDYPSYEQYF. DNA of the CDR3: TGTGCCAGCAGTTACTCGCGGGACTATCCCTCTTACGAGCAGTACTTC.

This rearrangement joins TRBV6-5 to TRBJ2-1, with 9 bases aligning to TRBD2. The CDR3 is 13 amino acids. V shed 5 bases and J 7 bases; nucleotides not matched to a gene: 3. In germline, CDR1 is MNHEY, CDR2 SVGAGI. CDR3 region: CASSAGGVNEQFF. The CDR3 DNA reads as TGTGCCAGCAGTGCGGGAGGGGTGAATGAGCAGTTCTTC.

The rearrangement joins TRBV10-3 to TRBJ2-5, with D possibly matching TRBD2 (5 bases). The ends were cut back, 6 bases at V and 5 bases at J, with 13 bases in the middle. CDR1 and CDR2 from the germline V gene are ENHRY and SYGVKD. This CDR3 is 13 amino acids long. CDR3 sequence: CAISNYPGETQYF. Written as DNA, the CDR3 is TGTGCCATCAGCAACTATCCGGGGGAGACCCAGTACTTC.

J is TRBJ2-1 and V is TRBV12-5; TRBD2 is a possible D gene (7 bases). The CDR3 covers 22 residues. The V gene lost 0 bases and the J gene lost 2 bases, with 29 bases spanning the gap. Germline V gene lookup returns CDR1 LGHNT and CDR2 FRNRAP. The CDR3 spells CASGLVRSTGYKRGDPYNEQFF. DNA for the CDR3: TGTGCTAGTGGTTTGGTAAGGTCGACAGGATATAAGCGGGGCGACCCCTACAATGAGCAGTTCTTC.

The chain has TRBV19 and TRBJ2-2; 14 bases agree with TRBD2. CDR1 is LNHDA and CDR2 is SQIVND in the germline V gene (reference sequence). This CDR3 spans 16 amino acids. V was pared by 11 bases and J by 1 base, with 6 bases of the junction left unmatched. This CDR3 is CAVTSGRARNTGELFF. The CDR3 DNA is TGTGCCGTGACTAGCGGGAGGGCCAGGAACACCGGGGAGCTGTTTTTT.

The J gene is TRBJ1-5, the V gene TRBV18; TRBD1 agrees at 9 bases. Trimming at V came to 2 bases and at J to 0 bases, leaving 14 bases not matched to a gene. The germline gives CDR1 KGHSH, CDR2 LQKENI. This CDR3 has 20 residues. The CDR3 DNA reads TGTGCCAGCTCACCAATGGCGGTGGGACAGGGAAGTTATAGCAATCAGCCCCAGCATTTT. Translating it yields CASSPMAVGQGSYSNQPQHF. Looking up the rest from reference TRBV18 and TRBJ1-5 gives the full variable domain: NAGVMQNPRHLVRRRGQEARLRCSPMKGHSHVYWYRQLPEEGLKFMVYLQKENIIDESGMPKERFSAEFPKEGPSILRIQQVVRGDSAAYFCASSPMAVGQGSYSNQPQHFGDGTRLSIL.

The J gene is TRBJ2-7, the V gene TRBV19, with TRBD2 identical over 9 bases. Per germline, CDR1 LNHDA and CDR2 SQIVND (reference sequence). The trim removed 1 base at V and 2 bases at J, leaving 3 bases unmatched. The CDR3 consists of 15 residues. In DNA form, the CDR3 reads TGTGCCAGTAGTATAGGCGCGGGAGGGGCCTACGAGCAGTACTTC. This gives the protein CASSIGAGGAYEQYF.

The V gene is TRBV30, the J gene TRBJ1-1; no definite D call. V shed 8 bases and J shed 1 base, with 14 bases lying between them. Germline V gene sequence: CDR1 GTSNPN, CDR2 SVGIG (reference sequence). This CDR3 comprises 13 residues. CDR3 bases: TGTGCCCTAGAGGGAGTTTCGAACACTGAAGCTTTCTTT. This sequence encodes CALEGVSNTEAFF.